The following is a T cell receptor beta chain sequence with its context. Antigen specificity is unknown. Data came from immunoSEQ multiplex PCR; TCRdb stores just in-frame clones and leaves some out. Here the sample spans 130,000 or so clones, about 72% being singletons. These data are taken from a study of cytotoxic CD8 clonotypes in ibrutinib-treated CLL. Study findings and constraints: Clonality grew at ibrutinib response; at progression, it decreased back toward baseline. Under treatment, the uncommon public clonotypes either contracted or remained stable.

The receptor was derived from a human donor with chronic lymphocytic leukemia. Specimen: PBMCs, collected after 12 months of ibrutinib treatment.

CDR3 bases: TGTGCCAGCAGCGACCTAGTAGCGGGGGGGACCACAGATACGCAGTATTTT. Its protein product is CASSDLVAGGTTDTQYF. The chain has TRBV5-6 and TRBJ2-3; 11 bases agree with TRBD2. Looked up from germline, CDR1 is SGHDT and CDR2 is YYEEEE. The CDR3 spans 17 residues. J lost 2 bases, V lost 4 bases, and 9 bases had no gene match.